The rows below give T cell receptor beta chains drawn from one sample of a study of blood T cell repertoires in COVID-19. Some clones are missing from TCRdb's copy, which holds only in-frame ones; the method was immunoSEQ multiplex PCR. The top ten hold 1.5% to 2% of the sample, which has 30,000 to 45,000 clones, more than 60% seen once. The sequenced material came from peripheral blood. The receptors stem from a man aged 60-69 years with active COVID-19. CDR3s include the opening cysteine and the closing phenylalanine or tryptophan. Expanded clones are given a class, and other clones once, few, many or no size at all.

v_gene: TRBV4-1
j_gene: TRBJ2-1
abundance: -
CDR3aa: CASSQAGLAGGPRSYNEQFF

v_gene: TRBV5-1
j_gene: TRBJ2-3
abundance: -
CDR3aa: CASSFGLAGADTQYF

v_gene: TRBV10-3
j_gene: TRBJ1-6
abundance: -
CDR3aa: CAIGLADNSPLHF

v_gene: TRBV6-2/TRBV6-3
j_gene: TRBJ2-7
abundance: -
CDR3aa: CASSSTSGGGREQYF

v_gene: TRBV5-6
j_gene: TRBJ1-1
abundance: -
CDR3aa: CASSAGQPLNTEAFF

v_gene: TRBV4-3
j_gene: TRBJ2-1
abundance: -
CDR3aa: CASSQAHTTSYNEQFF

v_gene: TRBV4-3
j_gene: TRBJ2-7
abundance: -
CDR3aa: CASSQTWQGTYEQYF

v_gene: TRBV4-1
j_gene: TRBJ1-4
abundance: -
CDR3aa: CASSQGGGRRGKLFF

v_gene: TRBV3-1/TRBV3-2
j_gene: TRBJ2-3
abundance: -
CDR3aa: CASTVAGGETDTQYF

v_gene: TRBV10-3
j_gene: TRBJ1-2
abundance: -
CDR3aa: CAIRMEDNYGYTF

v_gene: TRBV7-2
j_gene: TRBJ1-1
abundance: -
CDR3aa: CASSLARGGTEAFF

v_gene: TRBV13
j_gene: TRBJ2-5
abundance: -
CDR3aa: CASSYSGRGYQETQYF

v_gene: TRBV2
j_gene: TRBJ2-7
abundance: -
CDR3aa: CASSGAGRREQYF

v_gene: TRBV24-1
j_gene: TRBJ2-3
abundance: -
CDR3aa: CATSDIESDTQYF

v_gene: TRBV4-1
j_gene: TRBJ2-1
abundance: once
CDR3aa: CASSQDLVGLLNEQFF

v_gene: TRBV11-2
j_gene: TRBJ1-6
abundance: -
CDR3aa: CASSLGRPTSYNSPLHF

v_gene: TRBV7-2
j_gene: TRBJ2-1
abundance: -
CDR3aa: CASSSGLAGYNEQFF

v_gene: TRBV9
j_gene: TRBJ2-3
abundance: -
CDR3aa: CASSPRAGTSTDTQYF